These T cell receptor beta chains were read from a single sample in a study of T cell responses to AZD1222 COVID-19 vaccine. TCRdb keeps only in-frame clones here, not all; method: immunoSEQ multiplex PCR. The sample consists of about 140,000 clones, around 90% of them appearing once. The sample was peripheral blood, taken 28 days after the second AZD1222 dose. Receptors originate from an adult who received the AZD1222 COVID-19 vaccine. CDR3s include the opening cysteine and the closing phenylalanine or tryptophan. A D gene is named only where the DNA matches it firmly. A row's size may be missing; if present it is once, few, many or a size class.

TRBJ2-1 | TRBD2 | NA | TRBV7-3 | CASSSGRGRGSEQFF | TGTGCCAGCAGTTCCGGGCGCGGGAGGGGGAGTGAGCAGTTCTTC
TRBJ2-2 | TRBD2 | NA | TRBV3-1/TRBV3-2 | CASSQVAGGRSGELFF | TGTGCCAGCAGCCAAGTTGCGGGGGGCCGGTCCGGGGAGCTGTTTTTT
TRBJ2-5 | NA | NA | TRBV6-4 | CASSEGWGQGTQYF | TGTGCCAGCAGTGAAGGCTGGGGGCAGGGGACCCAGTACTTC
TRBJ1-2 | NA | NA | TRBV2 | CASSEESGSYGYTF | TGTGCCAGCAGTGAAGAGTCAGGGTCCTATGGCTACACCTTC
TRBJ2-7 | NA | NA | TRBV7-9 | CASSLNDGRYEQYF | TGTGCCAGCAGCTTAAACGATGGTCGGTACGAGCAGTACTTC
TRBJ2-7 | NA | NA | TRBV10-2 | CATTKGTGPLLVYEQYF | TGCGCCACAACAAAGGGCACAGGTCCCCTTCTTGTCTACGAGCAGTACTTC
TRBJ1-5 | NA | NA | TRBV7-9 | CASSLEGKGQPQHF | TGTGCCAGCAGCTTGGAGGGGAAGGGTCAGCCCCAGCATTTT
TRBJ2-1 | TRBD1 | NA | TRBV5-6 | CASSLVRTGVYNEQFF | TGTGCCAGCAGCTTGGTACGGACAGGGGTTTACAATGAGCAGTTCTTC
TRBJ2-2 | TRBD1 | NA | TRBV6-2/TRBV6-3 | CASSSRTGNTGELFF | TGTGCCAGCAGTTCCCGGACAGGGAACACCGGGGAGCTGTTTTTT
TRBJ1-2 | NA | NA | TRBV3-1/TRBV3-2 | CASSRSGIGYTF | TGTGCCAGCAGCCGTTCAGGGATCGGCTACACCTTC
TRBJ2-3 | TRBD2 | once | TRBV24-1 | CATSDSTSGGASTQYF | TGTGCCACCAGTGATTCCACTAGCGGGGGGGCCAGTACGCAGTATTTT
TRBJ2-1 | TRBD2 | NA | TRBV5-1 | CASSLGLANPYNEQFF | TGCGCCAGCAGCTTGGGACTAGCAAACCCCTACAATGAGCAGTTCTTC
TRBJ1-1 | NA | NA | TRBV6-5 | CASSRGGAYTEAFF | TGTGCCAGCTCGCGGGGGGGGGCTTACACTGAAGCTTTCTTT
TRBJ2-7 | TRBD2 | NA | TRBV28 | CASNGLAGSYEQYF | TGTGCCAGCAACGGACTAGCGGGTTCATACGAGCAGTACTTC
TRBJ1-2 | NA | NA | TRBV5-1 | CASRPGDGNGYTF | TGCGCCAGCCGGCCCGGGGATGGCAACGGCTACACCTTC
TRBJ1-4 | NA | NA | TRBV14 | CASSSLGGRNEKLFF | TGTGCCAGCAGCTCCCTTGGGGGAAGAAATGAAAAACTGTTTTTT
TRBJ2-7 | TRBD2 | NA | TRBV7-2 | CASSLEGLAGHPYEQYF | TGTGCCAGCAGCTTAGAGGGACTAGCGGGACATCCCTACGAGCAGTACTTC
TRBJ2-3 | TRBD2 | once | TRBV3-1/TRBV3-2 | CASSQASAREFADTQYF | TGTGCCAGCAGCCAAGCCTCGGCGCGGGAGTTCGCAGATACGCAGTATTTT
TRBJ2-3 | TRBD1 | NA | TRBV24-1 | CATSDQGQGTDTQYF | TGTGCCACCAGTGACCAAGGACAGGGCACAGATACGCAGTATTTT
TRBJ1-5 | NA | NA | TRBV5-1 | CASSPGLGQPQHF | TGCGCCAGCAGCCCAGGCTTAGGTCAGCCCCAGCATTTT
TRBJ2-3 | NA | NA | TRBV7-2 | CASSFDRSTDTQYF | TGTGCCAGCAGCTTCGACAGGAGCACAGATACGCAGTATTTT
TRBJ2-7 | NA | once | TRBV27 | CASSFPQNPISQRGTYEQYF | TGTGCCAGCAGTTTTCCCCAAAACCCAATTTCGCAACGGGGAACCTACGAGCAGTACTTC